The 23 T cell receptor beta chains listed next were all sequenced from one sample in a study of shared clonotypes between healthy human individuals. Sequencing was performed with immunoSEQ multiplex PCR; in TCRdb, only in-frame clones are kept and a portion is missing. The sample has over 400,000 clones, 81% seen once. Specimen: PBMCs. The receptor source for this set is a woman aged 40 to 50 in good health. Some clones in this sample may be carry-over from other donors' samples.

This chain connects TRBV6-1 to TRBJ2-5; TRBD1 aligns across 8 bases. Germline V gene sequence: CDR1 MNHNS, CDR2 SASEGT. Unmatched junction bases numbered 8, after V lost 6 bases and J lost 5 bases. The CDR3 sequence is 14 residues long. CDR3 bases: TGTGCCAGCAGGAGTCCAGGGGGCCGGGAGACCCAGTACTTC. Amino acid sequence: CASRSPGGRETQYF.

Many counts were recorded for this clone. Within the sample, other DNA sequences also encode this same CDR3. V and J are TRBV7-9 and TRBJ1-1; D gene ambiguous. Germline V CDR1 and CDR2: SEHNR, FQNEAQ (reference sequence). The CDR3 runs 16 residues. Trimming removed 1 base from V and 3 bases from J, with 15 bases in between. CDR3 sequence (DNA): TGTGCCAGCAGCTTAGTCGCTCTGGGGAATCACACTGAAGCTTTCTTT. This gives the protein CASSLVALGNHTEAFF.

The V call is TRBV4-1, the J call TRBJ2-1, with 8 bases that match TRBD2. From germline, CDR1 is MGHRA and CDR2 YSYEKL. This CDR3 region has 16 residues. Trimming cost V 2 bases and J 4 bases; bases outside gene matches: 7. The CDR3 region is CASSQTNSGMYNEQFF. The DNA for the CDR3 is TGCGCCAGCAGCCAAACGAATAGCGGGATGTACAATGAGCAGTTCTTC.

The J gene is TRBJ2-7, the V gene TRBV27; D not certain. This CDR3 has 14 amino acids. Germline CDR1 is MNHEY and CDR2 is SMNVEV (reference sequence). V lost 2 bases, J lost 5 bases, and 13 bases lay in between. DNA of the CDR3: TGTGCCAGCAGTTTAAGGTTTCCGACGCACGAGCAGTACTTC. It translates to CASSLRFPTHEQYF.

This chain links TRBV4-1 with TRBJ1-6; D unresolved. Deletions cut 0 bases from V and 13 bases from J, with 10 bases between. This CDR3 contains 13 residues. Germline assignment: CDR1 MGHRA and CDR2 YSYEKL. As DNA, the CDR3 is TGCGCCAGCAGCCAAGAAGCCGGGAGGCCCCTCCACTTT. Protein product: CASSQEAGRPLHF.

As regards this clone: This may arise from a read error, as a much more abundant clone is one base away. Other nucleotide sequences in the sample specify the same CDR3. The J gene is TRBJ2-5, the V gene TRBV5-1, with D perhaps given as TRBD1 or TRBD2 (6 bases each). The CDR3 sequence is 18 residues long. Germline V gene lookup returns CDR1 SGHRS and CDR2 YFSETQ. The germline V and J ends were trimmed by 2 bases and 1 base, with 21 bases remaining between them. The CDR3 here is CASSFTGTPGASQETQYF. As DNA, the CDR3 is TGCGCCAGCAGCTTTACCGGGACACCGGGGGCGAGCCAAGAGACCCAGTACTTC.

The chain combines TRBV7-8 with TRBJ2-5; D is unclear. This CDR3 comprises 14 residues. With 5 bases removed from V and 4 bases from J, the gap between germline ends came to 14 bases. CDR1 SGHVS and CDR2 FQNEAQ come from the germline V gene. Here the CDR3 reads CASSPRLARETQYF. Written as DNA, the CDR3 is TGTGCCAGCAGCCCGCGTTTGGCGAGAGAGACCCAGTACTTC.

This clone was detected a few times. The chain recombines TRBV6-6 with TRBJ2-1; 13 positions agree with TRBD2. V gave up 2 bases and J gave up 9 bases; unmatched junction bases: 7. Germline values: CDR1 MNHNY, CDR2 SVGAGI (reference sequence). The CDR3 contains 16 residues. CDR3 in amino acids: CASSYGLRLAGGEQFF. CDR3 nucleotide sequence: TGTGCCAGCAGTTACGGGCTGAGACTAGCGGGAGGTGAGCAGTTCTTC.

The count of this clone is one. This likely stems from a read error, as it lies one base from a far larger clone. The identical CDR3 is also encoded by other nucleotide sequences in the sample. This chain links TRBV7-2 with TRBJ1-2; unclear D gene. Per the germline V gene, CDR1 is SGHTA and CDR2 is FQGNSA. CDR3 length equals 16 residues. The CDR3 region is CASSSPWELINYGYTF. CDR3 coding DNA: TGTGCCAGTAGCTCCCCCTGGGAGCTGATTAACTATGGCTACACCTTC. The whole variable domain, filled in from reference TRBV7-2 and TRBJ1-2, reads GAGVSQSPSNKVTEKGKDVELRCDPISGHTALYWYRQSLGQGLEFLIYFQGNSAPDKSGLPSDRFSAERTGGSVSTLTIQRTQQEDSAVYLCASSSPWELINYGYTFGSGTRLTVV.

Concerning this clone: A far bigger clonotype differs at one base, so this is likely a read error. The chain is built from TRBV29-1 and TRBJ2-5, with 9 bases matching TRBD1. The J call is uncertain, as TRBJ2-7 better fits the DNA end. CDR3 length: 13 residues. Looked up from germline, CDR1 is SQVTM and CDR2 is ANQGSEA. The CDR3 loop is CSGGGQGVYEQYF. CDR3 coding DNA: TGCAGCGGGGGGGGACAGGGCGTATACGAGCAGTACTTC.

V gene TRBV4-3 combines with J gene TRBJ2-1; 7 bases fit TRBD2. CDR1 and CDR2 (germline): LGHNA, YSLEER. This CDR3 region has 14 residues. V gave up 1 base and J gave up 7 bases; unmatched junction bases: 4. CDR3 in amino acids: CASSQVSGKNEQFF. The CDR3 DNA reads as TGCGCCAGCAGCCAAGTCAGCGGGAAAAATGAGCAGTTCTTC.

This chain uses TRBV10-3 with TRBJ2-1; the D gene is possibly TRBD1 (5 bases). The germline CDR1 and CDR2 sequences are ENHRY and SYGVKD. The CDR3 runs to 13 residues. The germline V and J ends were trimmed by 10 bases and 6 bases, with 16 bases remaining between them. CDR3 protein: CATGQGYGNEQFF. CDR3 bases: TGTGCCACCGGGCAGGGTTATGGCAATGAGCAGTTCTTC.

The gene calls are TRBV5-1 and TRBJ2-7; D unresolved. The CDR3 consists of 12 residues. Germline-derived CDR1 and CDR2 are SGHRS and YFSETQ. V was pared by 4 bases and J by 5 bases, with 10 bases between. CDR3 in amino acids: CASSPGGDEQYF. Here the CDR3 DNA reads TGCGCCAGCAGCCCGGGTGGGGACGAGCAGTACTTC.

In nucleotides, the CDR3 is TGCGCCAGCAGCGTGGACGGGAGCTCCTACGAGCAGTACTTC. As protein: CASSVDGSSYEQYF. The rearrangement links TRBV5-1 to TRBJ2-7; maybe TRBD2 (6 bases). Germline V gene data show CDR1 as SGHRS and CDR2 as YFSETQ. The CDR3 spans 14 residues. Trimming shortened V by 4 bases and J by 0 bases, and 11 bases separated the two germline ends.

This clone was counted once. The V and J genes are TRBV10-3 and TRBJ1-2; 7 bases agree with TRBD1. Germline loops: CDR1 ENHRY, CDR2 SYGVKD. This CDR3 spans 13 amino acids. The ends lost 11 bases at V and 2 bases at J; junction bases unmatched: 8. Here the CDR3 reads CAAGTEANYGYTF. CDR3 nucleotides: TGTGCCGCCGGGACAGAAGCGAACTATGGCTACACCTTC.

The rearrangement links TRBV4-2 to TRBJ2-1; a possible D gene is TRBD2 (5 bases). Germline assignment: CDR1 LGHNA and CDR2 YNFKEQ. The CDR3 length is 16 residues. Trimming left V 0 bases short and J 10 bases short, with 19 bases between. CDR3 nucleotide sequence: TGTGCCAGCAGCCAAGAGGTGAAACTTGCGGGTACGGAGCAGTTCTTC. It encodes CASSQEVKLAGTEQFF.

V is TRBV29-1 and J is TRBJ2-3, with 10 bases lining up with TRBD2. The germline CDR1 and CDR2 sequences are SQVTM and ANQGSEA. CDR3 length: 14 amino acids. J lost 1 base, V lost 7 bases, and 5 bases had no gene match. The CDR3 reads CSGSGTSGTDTQYF. The CDR3 DNA reads as TGCAGCGGTTCCGGGACTAGCGGCACAGATACGCAGTATTTT.

This chain joins TRBV5-6 and TRBJ2-6; TRBD1 matches 9 bases. There are 16 residues in the CDR3. Germline CDR1 SGHDT, CDR2 YYEEEE. Unmatched junction bases numbered 4, after V lost 4 bases and J lost 2 bases. In DNA form, the CDR3 reads TGTGCCAGCAGCGAAACAGGGGGCGCTGGGGCCAACGTCCTGACTTTC. Protein sequence: CASSETGGAGANVLTF. Filled out from reference TRBV5-6 and TRBJ2-6, the complete variable domain reads DAGVTQSPTHLIKTRGQQVTLRCSPKSGHDTVSWYQQALGQGPQFIFQYYEEEERQRGNFPDRFSGHQFPNYSSELNVNALLLGDSALYLCASSETGGAGANVLTFGAGSRLTVL.

The chain is built from TRBV28 and TRBJ1-2, with TRBD1 matching over 9 bases. This CDR3 comprises 16 residues. In germline, CDR1 is MDHEN, CDR2 SYDVKM. V lost 2 bases and J lost 8; bases outside the gene matches: 12. CDR3 residues: CASSLDTGGLPGGYTF. CDR3 nucleotide sequence: TGTGCCAGCAGTTTAGATACAGGGGGCCTACCCGGGGGCTACACCTTC.

The chain couples TRBV7-2 to TRBJ1-1, with 11 bases aligning to TRBD1. From germline, CDR1 is SGHTA and CDR2 FQGNSA. The CDR3 totals 15 residues. V dropped 5 bases and J dropped 4; count of bases not matched to a gene: 6. CDR3 DNA: TGTGCCAGCAGCACCTGGGGGACAGGGGGCACTGAAGCTTTCTTT. Amino acids: CASSTWGTGGTEAFF.

This clone came up once. CDR3 loop: CASSLKRDEQFF. CDR3 nucleotide sequence: TGCGCCAGCAGCTTGAAGCGGGACGAGCAGTTCTTC. This chain connects TRBV5-1 to TRBJ2-1, with 7 bases fitting TRBD2. V shed 1 base, J shed 10 bases, and the junction held 2 bases outside the gene matches. The CDR3 extends over 12 amino acids. Germline lookup yields CDR1 SGHRS and CDR2 YFSETQ.

This chain uses TRBV29-1 with TRBJ1-1, with a tentative D call TRBD1 (5 bases). V was trimmed by 6 bases and J by 5 bases, leaving 16 bases between them. The CDR3 totals 13 residues. Germline V gene data show CDR1 as SQVTM and CDR2 as ANQGSEA. This CDR3 reads CSVSTDQRTEAFF. The CDR3, as DNA: TGCAGCGTATCGACAGACCAGAGGACTGAAGCTTTCTTT.

With regard to this clone: One end of the junction does not line up with germline, which may come from a read error. J is TRBJ1-1 and V is TRBV5-1; D might be TRBD1 (5 bases). Germline V gene lookup returns CDR1 SGHRS and CDR2 YFSETQ. CDR3 size: 13 residues. Here the CDR3 reads CASSLSGVSEAFF. The CDR3 DNA reads TGCGCCAGCAGCCTCTCGGGGGTCTCTGAGGCTTTCTTT.